What follows is one TCR beta chain and its context. The antigen remains unidentified. The V segment lost 0 bases and the J segment 7 bases; nucleotides outside the gene matches: 9. The germline V gene encodes CDR1 MNHEY and CDR2 SVGAGI. The CDR3 spans 15 residues. The entry originates in a study of T cells after posttransplantation cyclophosphamide. Repertoires were generated with immunoSEQ multiplex PCR, while TCRdb's copy carries only in-frame clones and drops some. The data show approximately 5,000 clones, with over 75% seen just once and approximately 24% held by the top ten. General study points: TRB clonality was highly associated with recipient CMV seropositivity and reactivation. Later post-transplant blood repertoires were often dominated by donor CD8+ memory clones. Tissue-infiltrating T cells from skin or gut overlapped little with blood T cells.

Sampled 1 year posttransplant, controls received myeloablative marrow transplants, methotrexate and a calcineurin inhibitor. Sequencing was performed on PBMCs, taken after an allogeneic stem cell transplant with a calcineurin inhibitor and methotrexate. This TCR came from a male patient between 35 and 55 years old who received an allogeneic stem cell transplant from an unrelated donor, was CMV-positive, and had chronic GVHD only. Some T cells may be the graft donor's. This rearrangement joins TRBV6-5 to TRBJ2-7, with 7 nucleotides matching TRBD1. CDR3 sequence reads: CASSYSGTASVEQYF. In nucleotides, the CDR3 is TGTGCCAGCAGTTACTCCGGGACAGCCTCAGTAGAGCAGTACTTC.